This T cell receptor beta chain derives from a study of blood T cell repertoires in COVID-19. The overall study: T cells, B-cell-depleted T cells, or PBMCs supplied cDNA or gDNA.

Clones were read by immunoSEQ multiplex PCR, and TCRdb kept only the in-frame ones, dropping some. The sample shows around 55,000 clones, approximately 90% of them seen only once. The CDR3 extends over 14 amino acids. Between the trimmed V and J ends, which lost 2 bases and 5 bases, there was a span of 10 bases. In germline, CDR1 is MNHEY, CDR2 SMNVEV (reference sequence). The V gene is TRBV27, the J gene TRBJ1-5; no clear D gene. The source of this sequence is a human donor with active COVID-19. The donor label of this sample is uncertain. Sequencing was done on a sample of peripheral blood. The CDR3 spells CASSLVAGYQPQHF. In nucleotides, the CDR3 is TGTGCCAGCAGTTTAGTGGCAGGTTATCAGCCCCAGCATTTT.